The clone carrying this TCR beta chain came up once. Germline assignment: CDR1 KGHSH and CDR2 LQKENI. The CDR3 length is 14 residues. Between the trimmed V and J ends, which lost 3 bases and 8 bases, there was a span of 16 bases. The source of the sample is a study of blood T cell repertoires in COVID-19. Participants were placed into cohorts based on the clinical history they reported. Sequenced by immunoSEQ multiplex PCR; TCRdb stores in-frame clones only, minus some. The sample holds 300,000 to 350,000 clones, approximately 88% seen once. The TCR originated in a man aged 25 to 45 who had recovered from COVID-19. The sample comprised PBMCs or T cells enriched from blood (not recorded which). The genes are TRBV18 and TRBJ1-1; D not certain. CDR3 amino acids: CASSPTVEPEEAFF. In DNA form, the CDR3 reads TGTGCCAGCTCACCCACGGTAGAGCCCGAAGAAGCTTTCTTT.